This T cell receptor beta chain stems from a study of T cells in Graves' hyperthyroidism and ophthalmopathy. Study context: Blood from the periphery was taken at initial diagnosis, before any treatment.

Trimming pared 6 bases from V and 0 bases from J, leaving 16 bases between. The CDR3 is 15 amino acids. From germline, CDR1 is SGHRS and CDR2 YFSETQ. Ten or more counts support this clonotype. Graves' hyperthyroidism was deemed stable given no ophthalmopathy progression within 18 months. Regions amplified from RNA transcripts were the TCR beta CDR3 regions. The HTBI primer set was used in a first-round RT-PCR of the TCR CDR3. TCRdb processed the multiplex PCR reads anew with MiXCR; each CDR3 protein has one entry. The sample includes about 590,000 distinct CDR3 sequences, 15% to 19% of them seen just once.

The source material was blood. This TCR derives from a woman younger than 45 with Graves' hyperthyroidism. V gene TRBV5-1 combines with J gene TRBJ2-7, with D possibly being TRBD1 or TRBD2 (5 bases each). The CDR3 nucleotides read TGCGCCAGCAAGGGGCCTGGTGGGAGCTCCTACGAGCAGTACTTC. Protein sequence: CASKGPGGSSYEQYF.